This TCR beta chain was observed in a study of CD8+ T cells in alopecia areata. The overall study: Those patients who were treated received oral tofacitinib, which was given at 5 to 10 mg twice daily for moderate-to-severe alopecia areata.

On this clone itself: This CDR3 is also generated by other DNA sequences in the sample.

In each case, RNA was isolated and then reverse transcribed into cDNA as the sequencing template. Only in-frame clones appear in the TCRdb table, and some are missing; sequencing was by immunoSEQ multiplex PCR. The table has 90,000 to 100,000 clones, roughly two fifths seen once; the top ten hold approximately 1.2%. Germline CDR1 reads GTSNPN; CDR2 reads SVGIG (reference sequence). Germline trimming cut 3 bases from V and 10 bases from J; bases unmatched to any gene: 3. This CDR3 spans 11 amino acids. The sequence derives from a human donor with alopecia areata. Sequenced input: CD4+ T cells sorted from blood. J is TRBJ2-7 and V is TRBV30; 10 nucleotides match TRBD2. The CDR3 region is CAWRLAGPQYF. The CDR3 bases are TGTGCCTGGAGACTAGCGGGACCTCAGTACTTC.